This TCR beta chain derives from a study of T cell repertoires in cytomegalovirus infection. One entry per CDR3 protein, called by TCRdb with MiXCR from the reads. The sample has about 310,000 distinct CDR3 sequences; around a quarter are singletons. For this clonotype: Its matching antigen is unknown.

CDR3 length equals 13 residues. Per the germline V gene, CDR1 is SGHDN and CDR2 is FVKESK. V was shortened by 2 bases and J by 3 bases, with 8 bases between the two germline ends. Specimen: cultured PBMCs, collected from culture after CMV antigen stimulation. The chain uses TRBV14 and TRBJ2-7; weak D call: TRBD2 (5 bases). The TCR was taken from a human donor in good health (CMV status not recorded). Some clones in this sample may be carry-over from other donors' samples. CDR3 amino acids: CASSQSSGYEQYV. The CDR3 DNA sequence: TGTGCCAGCAGCCAATCGAGCGGCTACGAGCAGTACGTC.